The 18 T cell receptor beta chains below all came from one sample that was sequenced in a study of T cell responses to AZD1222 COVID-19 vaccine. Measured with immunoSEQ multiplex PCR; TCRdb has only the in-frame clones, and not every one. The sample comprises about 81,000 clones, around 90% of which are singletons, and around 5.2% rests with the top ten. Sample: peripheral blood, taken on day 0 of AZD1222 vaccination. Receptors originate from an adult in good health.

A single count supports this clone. The CDR3 spells CASSIITGNQPQHF. CDR3 nucleotide sequence: TGTGCCAGCAGTATCATTACAGGGAATCAGCCCCAGCATTTT. This rearrangement joins TRBV2 to TRBJ1-5; TRBD1 is a possible D gene (6 bases). Per germline, CDR1 SNHLY and CDR2 FYNNEI. V was pared by 5 bases and J by 4 bases, with 12 bases between. CDR3 length equals 14 residues.

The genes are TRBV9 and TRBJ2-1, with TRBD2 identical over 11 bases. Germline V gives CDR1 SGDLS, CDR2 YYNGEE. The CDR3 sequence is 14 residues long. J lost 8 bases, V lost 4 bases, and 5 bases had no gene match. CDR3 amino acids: CASSPQLAGDEQFF. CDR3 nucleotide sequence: TGTGCCAGCAGCCCGCAACTAGCGGGAGATGAGCAGTTCTTC.

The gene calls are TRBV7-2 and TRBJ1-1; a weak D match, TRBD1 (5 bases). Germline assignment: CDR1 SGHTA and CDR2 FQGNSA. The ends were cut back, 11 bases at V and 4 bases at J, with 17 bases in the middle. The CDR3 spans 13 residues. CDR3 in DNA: TGTGCCGCCAGCGGTTGGGGGTCCACTGAAGCTTTCTTT. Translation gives CAASGWGSTEAFF.

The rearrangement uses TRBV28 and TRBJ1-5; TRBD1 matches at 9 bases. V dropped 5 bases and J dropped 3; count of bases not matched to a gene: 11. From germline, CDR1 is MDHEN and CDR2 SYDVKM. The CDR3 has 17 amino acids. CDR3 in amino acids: CASSQITGGWNNQPQHF. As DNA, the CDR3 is TGTGCCAGCAGTCAAATAACAGGGGGCTGGAACAATCAGCCCCAGCATTTT.

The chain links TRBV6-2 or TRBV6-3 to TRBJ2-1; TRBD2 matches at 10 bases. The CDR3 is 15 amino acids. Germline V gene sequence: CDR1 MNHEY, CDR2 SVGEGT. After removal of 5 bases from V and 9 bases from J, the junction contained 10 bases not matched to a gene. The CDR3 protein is CASSHPSGSGGEQFF. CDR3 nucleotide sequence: TGTGCCAGCAGTCATCCTAGCGGGAGTGGAGGTGAGCAGTTCTTC.

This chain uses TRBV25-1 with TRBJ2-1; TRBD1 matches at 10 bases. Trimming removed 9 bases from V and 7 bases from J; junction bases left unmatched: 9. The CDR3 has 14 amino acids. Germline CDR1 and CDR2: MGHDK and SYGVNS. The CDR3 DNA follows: TGTGCCAGTGGGGGGACAGGGGTAGGAAATGAGCAGTTCTTC. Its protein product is CASGGTGVGNEQFF.

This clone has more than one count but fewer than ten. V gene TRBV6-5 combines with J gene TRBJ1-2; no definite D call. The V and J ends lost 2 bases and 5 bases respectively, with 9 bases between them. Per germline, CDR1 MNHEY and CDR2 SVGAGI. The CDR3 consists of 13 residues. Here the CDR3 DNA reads TGTGCCAGCAGTTACATCGCGGGGTATGGCTACACCTTC. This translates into CASSYIAGYGYTF.

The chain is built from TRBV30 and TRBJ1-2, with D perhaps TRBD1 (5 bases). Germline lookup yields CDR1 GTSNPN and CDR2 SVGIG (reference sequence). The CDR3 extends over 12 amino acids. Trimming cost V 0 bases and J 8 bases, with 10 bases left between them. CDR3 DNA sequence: TGTGCCTGGAGTGTTGGGACGCCGGGCTACACCTTC. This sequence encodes CAWSVGTPGYTF.

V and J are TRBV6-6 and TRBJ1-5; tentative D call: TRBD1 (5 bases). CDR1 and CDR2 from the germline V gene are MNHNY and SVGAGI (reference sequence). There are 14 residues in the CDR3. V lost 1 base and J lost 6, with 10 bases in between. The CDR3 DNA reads TGTGCCAGCAGTTACTTAGGGGCGAGTCAGCCCCAGCATTTT. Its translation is CASSYLGASQPQHF.

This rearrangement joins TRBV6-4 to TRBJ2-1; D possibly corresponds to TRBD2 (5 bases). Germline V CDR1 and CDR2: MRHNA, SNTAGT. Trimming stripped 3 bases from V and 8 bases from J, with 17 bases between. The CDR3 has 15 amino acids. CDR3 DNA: TGTGCCAGCAGTGAAGGGCCCGAGGGAGTGGATGAGCAGTTCTTC. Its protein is CASSEGPEGVDEQFF.

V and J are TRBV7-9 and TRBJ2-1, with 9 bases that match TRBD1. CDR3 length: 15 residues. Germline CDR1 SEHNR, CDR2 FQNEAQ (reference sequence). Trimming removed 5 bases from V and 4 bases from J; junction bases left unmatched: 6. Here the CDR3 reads CASSPTGGLYNEQFF. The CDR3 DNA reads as TGTGCCAGCAGCCCGACAGGGGGGCTATACAATGAGCAGTTCTTC.

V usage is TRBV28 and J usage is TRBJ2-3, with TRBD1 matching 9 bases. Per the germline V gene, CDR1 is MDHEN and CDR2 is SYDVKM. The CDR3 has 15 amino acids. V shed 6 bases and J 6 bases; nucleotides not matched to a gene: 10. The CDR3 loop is CASRKGGTGMDTQYF. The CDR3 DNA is TGTGCCAGCAGAAAAGGAGGGACAGGGATGGATACGCAGTATTTT.

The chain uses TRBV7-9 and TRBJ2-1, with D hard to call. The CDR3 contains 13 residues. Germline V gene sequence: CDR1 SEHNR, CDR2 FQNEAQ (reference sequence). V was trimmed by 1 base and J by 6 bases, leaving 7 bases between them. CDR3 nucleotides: TGTGCCAGCAGCTTAGAGGCATTCAATGAGCAGTTCTTC. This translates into CASSLEAFNEQFF.

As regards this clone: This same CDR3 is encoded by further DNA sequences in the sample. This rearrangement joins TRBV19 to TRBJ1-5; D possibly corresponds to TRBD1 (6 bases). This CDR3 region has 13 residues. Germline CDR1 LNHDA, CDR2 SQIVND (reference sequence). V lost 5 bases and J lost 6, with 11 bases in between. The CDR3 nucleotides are TGTGCCAGTAGTTACCAGGGGCCTCAGCCCCAGCATTTT. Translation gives CASSYQGPQPQHF.

The CDR3 is CASSDITGGDEYF. CDR3 DNA: TGTGCCAGCAGTGACATTACAGGGGGCGACGAATACTTC. The rearrangement uses TRBV27 and TRBJ2-7, with 9 bases lining up with TRBD1. V shed 5 bases, J shed 13 bases, and the junction held 12 bases outside the gene matches. Germline lookup yields CDR1 MNHEY and CDR2 SMNVEV (reference sequence). The CDR3 extends over 13 amino acids.

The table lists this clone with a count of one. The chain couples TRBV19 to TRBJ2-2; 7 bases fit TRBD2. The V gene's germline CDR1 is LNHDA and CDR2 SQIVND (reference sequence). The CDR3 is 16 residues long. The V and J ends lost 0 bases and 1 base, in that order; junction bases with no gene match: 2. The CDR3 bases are TGTGCCAGTAGTATAGAGCCTAGCGGGAACACCGGGGAGCTGTTTTTT. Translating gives CASSIEPSGNTGELFF.

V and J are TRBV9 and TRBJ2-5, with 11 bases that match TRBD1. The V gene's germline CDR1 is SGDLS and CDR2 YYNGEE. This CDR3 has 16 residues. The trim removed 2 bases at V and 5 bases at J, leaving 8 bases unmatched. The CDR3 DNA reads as TGTGCCAGCAGCGTCCACAGGGACAGGGGGGAGGAGACCCAGTACTTC. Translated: CASSVHRDRGEETQYF.

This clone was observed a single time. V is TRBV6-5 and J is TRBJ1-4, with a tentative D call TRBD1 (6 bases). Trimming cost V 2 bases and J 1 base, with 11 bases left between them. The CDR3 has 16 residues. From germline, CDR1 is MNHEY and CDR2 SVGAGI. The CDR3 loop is CASSYRGGGTNEKLFF. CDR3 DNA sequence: TGTGCCAGCAGTTACAGGGGAGGGGGAACTAATGAAAAACTGTTTTTT.